The TCR beta chain under discussion was sequenced for a study of CD8 T cells in ankylosing spondylitis. Study-level results: Previous work reported some of these motif variants in the synovial fluid and blood of reactive arthritis. Researchers report that disease-linked clones proved CD8+ and relatively rare in peripheral blood. Fewer than 10 highly homologous variants made up a TCR beta motif that seemed to typify ankylosing spondylitis blood.

In its sample, this clonotype was seen many times. What it binds is not known. CDR1 is SGHRS and CDR2 is YFSETQ in the germline V gene. The CDR3 extends over 13 amino acids. Trimming pared 7 bases from V and 3 bases from J, leaving 12 bases between. The authors made TCR beta libraries by quantitative 5'-RACE with molecular barcodes. A single record per CDR3 protein comes from TCRdb applying MiXCR to the 5' RACE reads. The table shows roughly 250,000 distinct CDR3 sequences, with about 11% occurring only once. V and J are TRBV5-1 and TRBJ2-3; D gene ambiguous. Sequences were obtained from blood, either unsorted or a sorted T cell fraction (not recorded which). The sequence was collected from a male donor with ankylosing spondylitis or in good health (not recorded which). The CDR3 sequence: CASLGVATDTQYF. The CDR3 DNA follows: TGCGCCAGCCTAGGCGTGGCGACAGATACGCAGTATTTT.